These T cell receptor beta chains were read from a single sample in a study of cytomegalovirus exposure and HLA in healthy donors. The assay was immunoSEQ multiplex PCR, and TCRdb's table has in-frame clones only and misses some. The sample consists of some 120,000 clones, roughly 90% of them appearing once. Sequenced: PBMCs. All receptors come from a man aged 25 to 40 in good health and CMV-seronegative. Each CDR3 is given with its conserved first and last residue. A D gene is named only where the DNA matches it firmly.

V gene	J gene	D gene	CDR3 DNA	CDR3 protein
TRBV15	TRBJ1-2	TRBD1	TGTGCCACCAGCAGCGGTTCCGGGACAGGGGAAATTGGGCTTGGCTACACCTTC	CATSSGSGTGEIGLGYTF
TRBV19	TRBJ1-6	.	TGTGCCAGTAGTATAATAGACGGGAATTCACCCCTCCACTTT	CASSIIDGNSPLHF
TRBV10-1	TRBJ2-2	.	TGCGCCAGCGGGATAGCAGGGGACGCGAACACCGGGGAGCTGTTTTTT	CASGIAGDANTGELFF
TRBV9	TRBJ1-3	.	TGTGCCAGCAGCCCAACGTCCGGTTGGGGGGGAGTCCGTGGAAACACCATATATTTT	CASSPTSGWGGVRGNTIYF
TRBV6-5	TRBJ2-7	TRBD1	TGTGCCAGCAGGGAGACAGGGGCTCCCTACGAGCAGTACTTC	CASRETGAPYEQYF
TRBV6-5	TRBJ2-2	.	TGTGCCAGCAGAGTGAGAATCTCGAACACCGGGGAGCTGTTTTTT	CASRVRISNTGELFF
TRBV6-5	TRBJ1-1	.	TGTGCCAGCACCACGGGGGGGAACACTGAAGCTTTCTTT	CASTTGGNTEAFF
TRBV9	TRBJ2-7	TRBD1	TGTGCCAGCAGCGCCGGGACAGGGGTTCCCTACGAGCAGTACTTC	CASSAGTGVPYEQYF
TRBV9	TRBJ2-3	TRBD2	TGTGCCAGCAGCGTCCAGCCGGGACTAGGGGTAGATACGCAGTATTTT	CASSVQPGLGVDTQYF
TRBV28	TRBJ1-1	TRBD1	TGTGCCAGCAGTATCGCACAGGGGGGTTCGGACACTGAAGCTTTCTTT	CASSIAQGGSDTEAFF
TRBV4-1	TRBJ1-6	.	TGCGCCAGCACCCCCCTGGGGGCAAATAATTCACCCCTCCACTTT	CASTPLGANNSPLHF
TRBV11-2	TRBJ2-5	TRBD2	TGTGCCAGCAGCTTTGCGGGACTACAAGAGACCCAGTACTTC	CASSFAGLQETQYF
TRBV7-7	TRBJ2-1	.	TGTGCTAGCAGCCCGGGAGGCGCGGGGGCCAATGAGCAGTTCTTC	CASSPGGAGANEQFF
TRBV6-1	TRBJ1-2	.	TGTGCCAGCGCTGGAGGGGTTTACTTCCTGAGCTACACCTTC	CASAGGVYFLSYTF
TRBV9	TRBJ2-1	.	TGTGCCAGCAGCGTAGACAGGGTCAATGAGCAGTTCTTC	CASSVDRVNEQFF
TRBV6-1	TRBJ2-5	TRBD1	TGTGCCAGCAGTGAAGCTCCTAGGGGGCGGGAGACCCAGTACTTC	CASSEAPRGRETQYF
TRBV29-1	TRBJ2-3	.	TGCAGCGTTGTAAGCCCGCGGCCGGTTATCGATACGCAGTATTTT	CSVVSPRPVIDTQYF
TRBV10-1	TRBJ2-1	.	TGCGCCAGCAGTGACTTCCTTGGACAGGAGCAGTTCTTC	CASSDFLGQEQFF